The clone carrying this T cell receptor (beta chain) was seen a single time. Its antigen is not identified. Trimming at V came to 5 bases and at J to 12 bases, leaving 7 bases not matched to a gene. The CDR3 consists of 14 residues. Per the germline V gene, CDR1 is SGHAT and CDR2 is FQNNGV. Sequencing used immunoSEQ multiplex PCR; TCRdb keeps in-frame clones, though not all of them. This table has 600,000 or so clones, about 98% appearing once. These data belong to a study of shared clonotypes between healthy human individuals. CD45RO-negative cells were positively selected for CCR7, leaving out terminally differentiated effector memory CD45RA+ cells. The donors, healthy adults who were HIV-negative, had experienced no recent acute infections or vaccinations. Findings of the study overall: Generation probabilities of non-shared clonotypes were lower (relative to those shared by all four donors). Rarefaction showed sorted-subset sequencing was incomplete despite large depth.

The chain recombines TRBV11-2 with TRBJ2-1, with 13 bases identical to TRBD2. This TCR was recovered from a man younger than 45 in good health. The sequencing input was naive CD8+ T cells sorted from blood. CDR3 residues: CASSTGLAGPGQFF. DNA of the CDR3: TGTGCCAGCAGCACGGGACTAGCGGGACCGGGGCAGTTCTTC.